This entry is about one T cell receptor beta chain. This clonotype occurred many times. The antigen it recognizes is unknown. Per-nucleotide qualities are absent, and no much larger clonotype sits a single base away. The CDR3 holds 15 amino acids from the cysteine to the phenylalanine. The sequence is cut down to CDR3 DNA, 45 bases in frame from base 1. Clipping removes 6 bases from V and 4 bases from J, with 7 as the unmatched junction base count. The library relied on PCR. The data were produced on an Illumina HiSeq 2500. To normalize quantification of the TCRbeta repertoire, the TCR libraries were built with molecular barcoding that relied on unique molecular identifiers. Using fastp trimming at Q25 and MiXCR clonotype assembly, TCRdb reanalyzed the public sequencing data and kept in-frame beta chains. Duplicate CDR3 protein sequences are folded into a single record with the most common DNA and genes. This sample has around 680,000 distinct CDR3 sequences in its table, and 15% to 20% of those were observed once. The top ten clonotypes cover approximately 1% of the sample.

This record comes from a study of T-cell reconstitution after alpha-beta-depleted transplantation in children (dated by TCRdb to 2015 to 2016). General notes on the study: Using TCR repertoire profiling, the study quantitatively followed how T-cell immune reconstitution unfolded in children after TCRalphabeta/CD19-depleted allogeneic hematopoietic cell transplantation.

The sequencing here drew on PBMCs from the stem cell graft donor, taken from the stem cell graft. This TCR was sampled from a human donor who donated a stem cell graft to a child with acute myeloid leukemia. The receptor chain draws on TRBV12-3 or TRBV12-4 and TRBJ2-1; TRBD2 aligns with 9 central bases. DNA sequence: TGTGCCAGCAGAACGCCGGGACTAGCTTACAATGAGCAGTTCTTC. It specifies CASRTPGLAYNEQFF.